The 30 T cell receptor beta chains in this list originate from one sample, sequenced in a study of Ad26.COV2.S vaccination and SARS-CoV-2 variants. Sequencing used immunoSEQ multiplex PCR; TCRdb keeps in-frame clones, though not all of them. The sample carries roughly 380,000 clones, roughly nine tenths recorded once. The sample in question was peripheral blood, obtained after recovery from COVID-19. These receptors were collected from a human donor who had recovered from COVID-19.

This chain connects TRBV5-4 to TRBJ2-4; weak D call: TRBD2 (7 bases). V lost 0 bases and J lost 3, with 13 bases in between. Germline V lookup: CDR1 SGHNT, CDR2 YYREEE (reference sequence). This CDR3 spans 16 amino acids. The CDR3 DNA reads TGTGCCAGCAGCTTGGTGGGGGGGGCGGACAAAAACATTCAGTACTTC. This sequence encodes CASSLVGGADKNIQYF.

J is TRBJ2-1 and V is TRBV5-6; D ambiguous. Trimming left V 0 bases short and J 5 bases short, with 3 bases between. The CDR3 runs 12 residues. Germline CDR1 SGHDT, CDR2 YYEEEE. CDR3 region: CASSLVHNEQFF. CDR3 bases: TGTGCCAGCAGCTTGGTTCACAATGAGCAGTTCTTC.

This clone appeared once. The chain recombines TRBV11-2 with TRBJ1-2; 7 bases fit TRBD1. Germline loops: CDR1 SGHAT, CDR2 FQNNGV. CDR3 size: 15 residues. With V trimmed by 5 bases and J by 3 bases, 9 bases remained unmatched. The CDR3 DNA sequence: TGTGCCAGCAGCGAACACAGAGGGACAGACTATGGCTACACCTTC. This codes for CASSEHRGTDYGYTF.

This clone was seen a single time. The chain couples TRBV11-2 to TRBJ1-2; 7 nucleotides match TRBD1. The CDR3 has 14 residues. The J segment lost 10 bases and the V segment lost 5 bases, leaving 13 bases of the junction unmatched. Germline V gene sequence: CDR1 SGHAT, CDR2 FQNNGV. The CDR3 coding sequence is TGTGCCAGCAGCCCCGCCGCGACAGGGATAGACTACACCTTC. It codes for CASSPAATGIDYTF. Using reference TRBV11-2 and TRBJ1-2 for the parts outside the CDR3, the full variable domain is EAGVAQSPRYKIIEKRQSVAFWCNPISGHATLYWYQQILGQGPKLLIQFQNNGVVDDSQLPKDRFSAERLKGVDSTLKIQPAKLEDSAVYLCASSPAATGIDYTFGSGTRLTVV.

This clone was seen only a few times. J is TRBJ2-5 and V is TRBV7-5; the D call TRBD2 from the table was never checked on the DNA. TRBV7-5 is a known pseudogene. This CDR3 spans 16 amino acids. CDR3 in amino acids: CARSLRVSRAPVTQYF. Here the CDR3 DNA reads TGTGCCAGAAGCTTAAGGGTGTCGCGGGCGCCGGTGACCCAGTACTTC.

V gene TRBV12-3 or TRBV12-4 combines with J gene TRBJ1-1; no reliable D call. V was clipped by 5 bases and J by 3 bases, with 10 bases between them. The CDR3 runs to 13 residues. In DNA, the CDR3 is TGTGCCAGCAGTCTGGTGCAATACACTGAAGCTTTCTTT. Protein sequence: CASSLVQYTEAFF.

The CDR3, as DNA: TGTGCCAGTAGTGGACCGGGTCATGATAACACCGGGGAGCTGTTTTTT. Its translation: CASSGPGHDNTGELFF. This chain joins TRBV19 and TRBJ2-2; D gene unclear. The CDR3 consists of 16 residues. From germline, CDR1 is LNHDA and CDR2 SQIVND (reference sequence). V lost 5 bases to trimming and J lost 2 bases, with 15 bases between them. Full variable domain (missing parts from reference TRBV19 and TRBJ2-2): DGGITQSPKYLFRKEGQNVTLSCEQNLNHDAMYWYRQDPGQGLRLIYYSQIVNDFQKGDIAEGYSVSREKKESFPLTVTSAQKNPTAFYLCASSGPGHDNTGELFFGEGSRLTVL.

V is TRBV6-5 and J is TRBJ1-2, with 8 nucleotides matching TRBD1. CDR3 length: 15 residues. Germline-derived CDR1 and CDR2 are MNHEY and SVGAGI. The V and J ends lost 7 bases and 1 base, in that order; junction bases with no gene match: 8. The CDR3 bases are TGTGCCAGCACCCTCCGGACAGGGCATAACTATGGCTACACCTTC. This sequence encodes CASTLRTGHNYGYTF.

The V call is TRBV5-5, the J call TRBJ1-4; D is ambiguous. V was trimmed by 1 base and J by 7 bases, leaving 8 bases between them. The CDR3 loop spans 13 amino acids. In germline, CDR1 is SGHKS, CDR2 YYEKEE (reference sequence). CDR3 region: CASSLSSREKLFF. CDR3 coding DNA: TGTGCCAGCAGCTTGTCAAGTCGTGAAAAACTGTTTTTT.

The CDR3 region is CASSQEGNSGGAFNEQFF. The CDR3 DNA follows: TGTGCCAGCAGCCAAGAGGGGAATAGCGGGGGGGCCTTCAATGAGCAGTTCTTC. V and J are TRBV4-2 and TRBJ2-1; 11 bases agree with TRBD2. This CDR3 is built from 18 residues. Losses at the gene ends were 0 bases for V and 6 bases for J; bases not matched to a gene: 10. CDR1 is LGHNA, CDR2 YNFKEQ, per germline.

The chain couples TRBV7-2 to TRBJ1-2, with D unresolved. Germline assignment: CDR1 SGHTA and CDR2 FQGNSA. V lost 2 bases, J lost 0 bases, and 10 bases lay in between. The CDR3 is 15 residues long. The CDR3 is CASSLLGLPNYGYTF. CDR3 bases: TGTGCCAGCAGCTTACTCGGGCTGCCTAACTATGGCTACACCTTC.

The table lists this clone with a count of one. Written as DNA, the CDR3 is TGTGCCAGCAGCCACTATCGGACAGGGCTCGACACTGAAGCTTTCTTT. It encodes CASSHYRTGLDTEAFF. The chain couples TRBV14 to TRBJ1-1, with 8 positions matching TRBD1. Looked up from germline, CDR1 is SGHDN and CDR2 is FVKESK. The CDR3 runs 16 residues. V was pared by 3 bases and J by 3 bases, with 9 bases of the junction left unmatched. Full variable domain (rest looked up from reference TRBV14 and TRBJ1-1): EAGVTQFPSHSVIEKGQTVTLRCDPISGHDNLYWYRRVMGKEIKFLLHFVKESKQDESGMPNNRFLAERTGGTYSTLKVQPAELEDSGVYFCASSHYRTGLDTEAFFGQGTRLTVV.

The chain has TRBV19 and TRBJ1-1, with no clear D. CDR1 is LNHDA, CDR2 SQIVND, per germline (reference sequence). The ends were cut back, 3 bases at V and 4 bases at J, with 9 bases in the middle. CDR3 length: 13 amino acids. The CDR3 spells CASSMSRGTEAFF. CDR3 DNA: TGTGCCAGTAGTATGTCTAGAGGCACTGAAGCTTTCTTT.

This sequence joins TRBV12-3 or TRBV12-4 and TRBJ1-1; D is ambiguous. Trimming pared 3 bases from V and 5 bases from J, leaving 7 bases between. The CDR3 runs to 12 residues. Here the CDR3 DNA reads TGTGCCAGCAGTTTTGGGCGGACTGAAGCTTTCTTT. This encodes CASSFGRTEAFF.

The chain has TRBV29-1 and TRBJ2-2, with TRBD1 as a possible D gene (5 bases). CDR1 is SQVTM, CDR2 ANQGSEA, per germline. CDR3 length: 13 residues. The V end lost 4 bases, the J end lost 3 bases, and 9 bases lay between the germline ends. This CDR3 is CSVVSGYTGELFF. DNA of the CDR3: TGCAGCGTTGTTTCAGGGTACACCGGGGAGCTGTTTTTT.

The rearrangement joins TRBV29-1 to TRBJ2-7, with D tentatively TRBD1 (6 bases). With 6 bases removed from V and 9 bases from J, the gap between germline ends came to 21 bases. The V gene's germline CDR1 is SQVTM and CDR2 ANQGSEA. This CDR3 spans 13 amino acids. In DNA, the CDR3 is TGCAGCGTGGGATTGGGGGCGCAAACTGGGCAGTACTTC. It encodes CSVGLGAQTGQYF.

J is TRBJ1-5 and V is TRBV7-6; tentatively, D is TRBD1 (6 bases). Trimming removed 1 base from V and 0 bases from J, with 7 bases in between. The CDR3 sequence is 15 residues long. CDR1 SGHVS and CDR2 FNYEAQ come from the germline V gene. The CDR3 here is CASSLGTDSNQPQHF. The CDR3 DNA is TGTGCCAGCAGCTTAGGGACAGATAGCAATCAGCCCCAGCATTTT.

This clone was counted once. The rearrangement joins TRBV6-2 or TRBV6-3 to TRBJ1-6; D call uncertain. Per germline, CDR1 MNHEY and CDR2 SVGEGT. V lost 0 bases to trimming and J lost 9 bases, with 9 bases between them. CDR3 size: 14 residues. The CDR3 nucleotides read TGTGCCAGCAGTTACTCTACCTGGTCTTCACCCCTCCACTTT. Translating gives CASSYSTWSSPLHF.

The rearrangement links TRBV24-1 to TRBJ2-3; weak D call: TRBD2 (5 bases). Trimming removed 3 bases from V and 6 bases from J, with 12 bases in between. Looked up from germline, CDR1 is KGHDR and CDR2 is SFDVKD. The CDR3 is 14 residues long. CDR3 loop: CATSDAAGIDTQYF. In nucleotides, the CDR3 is TGTGCCACCAGTGATGCCGCCGGGATTGATACGCAGTATTTT.

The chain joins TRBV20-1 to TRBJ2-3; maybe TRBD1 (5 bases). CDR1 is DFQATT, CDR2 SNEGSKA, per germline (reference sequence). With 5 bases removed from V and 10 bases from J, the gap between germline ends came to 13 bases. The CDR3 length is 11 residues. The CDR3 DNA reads TGCAGTGCTTCCCGGCCCAGGGCGCAGTATTTT. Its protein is CSASRPRAQYF.

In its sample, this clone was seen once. CDR3 DNA sequence: TGTGCCAGCAGTTACTTACCGGACACCTACGAGCAGTACTTC. It specifies CASSYLPDTYEQYF. The chain couples TRBV6-5 to TRBJ2-7, with D tentatively TRBD1 (5 bases). The length of the CDR3 is 14 residues. Germline values: CDR1 MNHEY, CDR2 SVGAGI. V lost 1 base and J 2 bases, leaving 9 bases between the germline ends.

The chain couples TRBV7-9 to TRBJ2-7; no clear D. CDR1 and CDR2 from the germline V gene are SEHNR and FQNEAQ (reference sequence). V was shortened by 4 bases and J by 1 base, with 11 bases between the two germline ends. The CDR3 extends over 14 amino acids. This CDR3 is CASSSPPTSYEQYF. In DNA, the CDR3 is TGTGCCAGCAGCTCCCCCCCCACATCCTACGAGCAGTACTTC. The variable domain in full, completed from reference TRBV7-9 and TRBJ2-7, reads DTGVSQNPRHKITKRGQNVTFRCDPISEHNRLYWYRQTLGQGPEFLTYFQNEAQLEKSRLLSDRFSAERPKGSFSTLEIQRTEQGDSAMYLCASSSPPTSYEQYFGPGTRLTVT.

This CDR3 reads CASSISPDMNTEAFF. CDR3 bases: TGTGCCAGTAGTATTTCTCCAGATATGAACACTGAAGCTTTCTTT. The chain is built from TRBV19 and TRBJ1-1; D ambiguous. Trimming stripped 3 bases from V and 0 bases from J, with 11 bases between. Looked up from germline, CDR1 is LNHDA and CDR2 is SQIVND (reference sequence). The CDR3 is 15 amino acids. The full variable domain, completed using reference TRBV19 and TRBJ1-1, is DGGITQSPKYLFRKEGQNVTLSCEQNLNHDAMYWYRQDPGQGLRLIYYSQIVNDFQKGDIAEGYSVSREKKESFPLTVTSAQKNPTAFYLCASSISPDMNTEAFFGQGTRLTVV.

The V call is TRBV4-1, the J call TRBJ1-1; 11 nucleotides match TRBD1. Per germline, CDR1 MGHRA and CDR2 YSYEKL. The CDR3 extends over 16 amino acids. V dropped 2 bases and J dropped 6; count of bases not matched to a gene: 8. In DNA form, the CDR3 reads TGCGCCAGCAGCCAAAGAGGGACAGGGGGGACCGCTGAAGCTTTCTTT. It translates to CASSQRGTGGTAEAFF.

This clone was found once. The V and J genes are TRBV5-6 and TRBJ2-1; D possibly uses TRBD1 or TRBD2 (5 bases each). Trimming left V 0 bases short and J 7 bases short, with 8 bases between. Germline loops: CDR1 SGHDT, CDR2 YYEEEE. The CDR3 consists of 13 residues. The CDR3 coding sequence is TGTGCCAGCAGCTTGGAGGGACCTAATGAGCAGTTCTTC. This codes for CASSLEGPNEQFF.

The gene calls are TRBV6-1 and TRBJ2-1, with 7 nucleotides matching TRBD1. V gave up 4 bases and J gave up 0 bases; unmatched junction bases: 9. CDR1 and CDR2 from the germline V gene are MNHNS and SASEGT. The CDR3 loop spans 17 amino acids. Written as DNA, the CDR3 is TGTGCCAGCAGTGGACGACAGGGTTCGAGCTCCTACAATGAGCAGTTCTTC. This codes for CASSGRQGSSSYNEQFF.

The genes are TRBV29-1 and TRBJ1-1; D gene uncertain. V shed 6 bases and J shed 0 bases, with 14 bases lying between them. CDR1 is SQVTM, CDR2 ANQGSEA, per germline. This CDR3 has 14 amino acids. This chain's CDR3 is CSVHVGQMNTEAFF. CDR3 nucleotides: TGCAGCGTACATGTAGGCCAAATGAACACTGAAGCTTTCTTT. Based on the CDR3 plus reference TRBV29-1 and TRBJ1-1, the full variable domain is SAVISQKPSRDICQRGTSLTIQCQVDSQVTMMFWYRQQPGQSLTLIATANQGSEATYESGFVIDKFPISRPNLTFSTLTVSNMSPEDSSIYLCSVHVGQMNTEAFFGQGTRLTVV.

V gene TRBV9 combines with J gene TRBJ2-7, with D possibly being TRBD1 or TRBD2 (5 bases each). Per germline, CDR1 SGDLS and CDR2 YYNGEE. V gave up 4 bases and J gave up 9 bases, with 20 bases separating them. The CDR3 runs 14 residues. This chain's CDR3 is CASSLGPGPSWQYF. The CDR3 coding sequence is TGTGCCAGCAGCCTTGGGCCGGGACCAAGCTGGCAGTACTTC.

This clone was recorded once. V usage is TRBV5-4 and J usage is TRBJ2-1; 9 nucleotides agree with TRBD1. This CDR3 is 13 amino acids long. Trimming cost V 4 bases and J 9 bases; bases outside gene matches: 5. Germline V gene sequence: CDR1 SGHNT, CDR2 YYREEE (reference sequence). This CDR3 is CASSLQGAGEQFF. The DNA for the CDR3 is TGTGCCAGCAGCCTACAGGGGGCGGGTGAGCAGTTCTTC.

In DNA, the CDR3 is TGTGCCAGCAGCGAGGGAGGGGTGAATTCACCCCTCCACTTT. Translated: CASSEGGVNSPLHF. V gene TRBV9 combines with J gene TRBJ1-6, with D perhaps matching TRBD1 (5 bases). The ends were cut back, 3 bases at V and 7 bases at J, with 11 bases in the middle. There are 14 residues in the CDR3. The germline V gene encodes CDR1 SGDLS and CDR2 YYNGEE.